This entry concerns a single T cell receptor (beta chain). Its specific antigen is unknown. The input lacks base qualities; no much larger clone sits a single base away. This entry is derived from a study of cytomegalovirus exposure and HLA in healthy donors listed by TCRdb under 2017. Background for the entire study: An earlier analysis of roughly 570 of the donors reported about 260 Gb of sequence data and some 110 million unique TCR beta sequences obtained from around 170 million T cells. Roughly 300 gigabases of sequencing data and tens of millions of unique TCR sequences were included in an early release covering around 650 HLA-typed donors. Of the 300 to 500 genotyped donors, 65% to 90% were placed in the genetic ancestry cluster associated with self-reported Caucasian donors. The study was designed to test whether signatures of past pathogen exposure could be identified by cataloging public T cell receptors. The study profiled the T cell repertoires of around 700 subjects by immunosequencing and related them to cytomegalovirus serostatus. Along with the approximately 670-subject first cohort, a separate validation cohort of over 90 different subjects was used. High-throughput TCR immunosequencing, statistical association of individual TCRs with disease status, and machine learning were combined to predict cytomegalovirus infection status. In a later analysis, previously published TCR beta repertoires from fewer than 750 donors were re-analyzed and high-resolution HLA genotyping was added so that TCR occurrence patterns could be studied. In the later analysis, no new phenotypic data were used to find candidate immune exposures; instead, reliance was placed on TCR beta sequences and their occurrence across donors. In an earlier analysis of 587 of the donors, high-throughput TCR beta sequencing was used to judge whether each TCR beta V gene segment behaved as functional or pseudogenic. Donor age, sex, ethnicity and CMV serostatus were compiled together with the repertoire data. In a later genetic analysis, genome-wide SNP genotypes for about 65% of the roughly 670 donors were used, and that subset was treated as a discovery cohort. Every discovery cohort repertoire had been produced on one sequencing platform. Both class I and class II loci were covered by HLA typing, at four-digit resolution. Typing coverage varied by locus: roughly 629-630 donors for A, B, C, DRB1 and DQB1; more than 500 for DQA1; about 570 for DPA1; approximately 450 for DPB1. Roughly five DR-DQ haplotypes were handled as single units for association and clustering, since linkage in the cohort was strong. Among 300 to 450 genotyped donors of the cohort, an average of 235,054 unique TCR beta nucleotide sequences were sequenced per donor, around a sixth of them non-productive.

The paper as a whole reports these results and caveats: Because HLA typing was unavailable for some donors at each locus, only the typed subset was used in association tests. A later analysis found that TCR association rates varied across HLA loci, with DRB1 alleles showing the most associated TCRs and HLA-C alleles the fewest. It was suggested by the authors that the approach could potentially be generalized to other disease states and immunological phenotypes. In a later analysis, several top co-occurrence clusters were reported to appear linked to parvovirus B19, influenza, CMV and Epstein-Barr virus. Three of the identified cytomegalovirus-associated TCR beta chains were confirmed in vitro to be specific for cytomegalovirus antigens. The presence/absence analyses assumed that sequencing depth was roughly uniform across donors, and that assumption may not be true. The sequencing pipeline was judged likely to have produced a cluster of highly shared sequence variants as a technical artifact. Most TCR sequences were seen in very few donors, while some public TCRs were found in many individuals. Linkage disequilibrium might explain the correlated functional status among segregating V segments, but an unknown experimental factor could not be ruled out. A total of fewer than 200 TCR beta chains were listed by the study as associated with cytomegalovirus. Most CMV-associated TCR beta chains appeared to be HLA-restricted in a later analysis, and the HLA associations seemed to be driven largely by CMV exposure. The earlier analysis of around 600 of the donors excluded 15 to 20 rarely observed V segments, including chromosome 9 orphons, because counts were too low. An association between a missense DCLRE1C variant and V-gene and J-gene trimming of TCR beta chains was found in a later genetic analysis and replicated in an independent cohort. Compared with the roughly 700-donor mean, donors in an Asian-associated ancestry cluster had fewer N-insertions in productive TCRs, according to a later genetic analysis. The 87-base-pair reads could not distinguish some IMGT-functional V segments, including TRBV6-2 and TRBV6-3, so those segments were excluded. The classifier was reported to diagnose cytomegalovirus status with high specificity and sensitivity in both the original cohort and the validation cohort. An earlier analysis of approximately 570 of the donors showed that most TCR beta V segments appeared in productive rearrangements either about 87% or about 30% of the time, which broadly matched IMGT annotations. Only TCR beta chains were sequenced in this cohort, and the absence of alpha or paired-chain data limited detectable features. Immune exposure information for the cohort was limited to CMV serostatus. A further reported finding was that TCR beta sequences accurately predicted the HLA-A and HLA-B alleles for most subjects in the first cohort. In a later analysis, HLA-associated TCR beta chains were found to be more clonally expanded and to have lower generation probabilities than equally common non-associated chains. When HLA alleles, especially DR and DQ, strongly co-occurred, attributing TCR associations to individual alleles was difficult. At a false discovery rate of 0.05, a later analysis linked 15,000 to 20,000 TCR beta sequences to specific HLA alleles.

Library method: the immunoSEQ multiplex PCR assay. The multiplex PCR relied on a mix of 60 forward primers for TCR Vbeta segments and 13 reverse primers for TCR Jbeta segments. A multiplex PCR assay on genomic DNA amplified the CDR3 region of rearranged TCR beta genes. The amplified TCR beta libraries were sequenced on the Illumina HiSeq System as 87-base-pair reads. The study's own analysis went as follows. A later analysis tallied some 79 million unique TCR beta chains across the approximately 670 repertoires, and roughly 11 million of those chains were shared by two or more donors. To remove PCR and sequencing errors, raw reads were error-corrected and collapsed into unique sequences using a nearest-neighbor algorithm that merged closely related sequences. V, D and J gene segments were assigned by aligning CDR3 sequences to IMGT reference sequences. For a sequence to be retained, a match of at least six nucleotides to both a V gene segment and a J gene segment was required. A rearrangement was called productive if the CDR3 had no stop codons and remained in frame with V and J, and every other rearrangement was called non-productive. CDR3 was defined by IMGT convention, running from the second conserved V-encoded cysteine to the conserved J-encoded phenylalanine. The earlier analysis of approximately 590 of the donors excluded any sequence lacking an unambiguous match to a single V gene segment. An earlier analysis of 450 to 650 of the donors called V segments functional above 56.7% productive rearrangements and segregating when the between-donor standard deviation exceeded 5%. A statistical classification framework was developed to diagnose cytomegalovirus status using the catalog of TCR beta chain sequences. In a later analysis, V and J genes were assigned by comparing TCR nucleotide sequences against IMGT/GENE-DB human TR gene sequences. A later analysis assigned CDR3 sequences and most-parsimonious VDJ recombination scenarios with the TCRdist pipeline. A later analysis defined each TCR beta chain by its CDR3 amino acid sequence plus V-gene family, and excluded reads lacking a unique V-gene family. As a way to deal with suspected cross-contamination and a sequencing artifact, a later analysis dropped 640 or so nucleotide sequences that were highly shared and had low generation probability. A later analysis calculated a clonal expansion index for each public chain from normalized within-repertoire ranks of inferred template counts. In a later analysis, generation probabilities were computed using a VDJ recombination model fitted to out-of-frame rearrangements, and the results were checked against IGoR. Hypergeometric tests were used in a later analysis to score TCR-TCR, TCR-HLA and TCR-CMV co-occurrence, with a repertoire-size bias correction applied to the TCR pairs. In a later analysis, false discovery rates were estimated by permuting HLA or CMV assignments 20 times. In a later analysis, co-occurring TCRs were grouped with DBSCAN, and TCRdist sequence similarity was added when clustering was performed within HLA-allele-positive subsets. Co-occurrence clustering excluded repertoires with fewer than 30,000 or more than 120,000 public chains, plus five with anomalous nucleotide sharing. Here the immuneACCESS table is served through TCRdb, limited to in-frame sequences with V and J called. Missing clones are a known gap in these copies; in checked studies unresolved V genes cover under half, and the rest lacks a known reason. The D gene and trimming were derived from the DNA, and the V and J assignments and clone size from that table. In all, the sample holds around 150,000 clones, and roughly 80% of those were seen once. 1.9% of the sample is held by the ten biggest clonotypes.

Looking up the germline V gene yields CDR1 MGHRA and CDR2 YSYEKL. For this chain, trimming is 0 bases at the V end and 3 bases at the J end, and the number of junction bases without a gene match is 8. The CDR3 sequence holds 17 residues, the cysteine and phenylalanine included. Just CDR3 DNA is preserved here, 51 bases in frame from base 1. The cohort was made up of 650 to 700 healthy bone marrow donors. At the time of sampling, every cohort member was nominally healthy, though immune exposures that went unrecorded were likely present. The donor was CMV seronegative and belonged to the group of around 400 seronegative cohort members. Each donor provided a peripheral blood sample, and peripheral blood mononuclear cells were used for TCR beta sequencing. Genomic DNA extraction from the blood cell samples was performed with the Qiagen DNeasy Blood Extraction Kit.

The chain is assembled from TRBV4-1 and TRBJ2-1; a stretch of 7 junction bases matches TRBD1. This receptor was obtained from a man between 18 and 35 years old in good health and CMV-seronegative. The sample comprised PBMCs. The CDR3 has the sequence CASSQEVRAGGYNEQFF. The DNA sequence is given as TGCGCCAGCAGCCAAGAAGTGAGGGCAGGGGGCTACAATGAGCAGTTCTTC.